The 21 T cell receptor beta chains presented below share a single source sample, sequenced in a study of Ad26.COV2.S vaccination and SARS-CoV-2 variants. The repertoire was sequenced with immunoSEQ multiplex PCR; TCRdb's copy has only in-frame clones and lacks some. This table holds roughly 380,000 clones, under 95% found once. This sample comprised peripheral blood, obtained after recovery from COVID-19. These receptors were collected from a human donor who had recovered from COVID-19.

V and J are TRBV7-7 and TRBJ2-3; D might be TRBD2 (6 bases). Germline CDR1 SSHAT, CDR2 FNYEAQ (reference sequence). Trimming removed 1 base from V and 0 bases from J, with 8 bases in between. There are 15 residues in the CDR3. The CDR3 DNA reads as TGTGCCAGCAGCTTAGATGGGGGGAGCACAGATACGCAGTATTTT. The encoded protein is CASSLDGGSTDTQYF. The full variable domain, with the rest looked up from reference TRBV7-7 and TRBJ2-3, is GAGVSQSPRYKVTKRGQDVTLRCDPISSHATLYWYQQALGQGPEFLTYFNYEAQPDKSGLPSDRFSAERPEGSISTLTIQRTEQRDSAMYRCASSLDGGSTDTQYFGPGTRLTVL.

The V and J genes are TRBV6-5 and TRBJ1-1; tentatively, D is TRBD1 (6 bases). The CDR3 is made up of 12 amino acids. Deletions cut 7 bases from V and 6 bases from J, with 12 bases between. The V gene's germline CDR1 is MNHEY and CDR2 SVGAGI. The CDR3 sequence: CASTGGLAEAFF. The CDR3 DNA reads TGTGCCAGCACGGGGGGGCTGGCTGAAGCTTTCTTT.

CDR3 bases: TGTGCCAGCAGCCGTACTCGACGGGGGGCGAGCACAGATACGCAGTATTTT. Translating it yields CASSRTRRGASTDTQYF. The rearrangement joins TRBV11-2 to TRBJ2-3; TRBD2 is a possible D gene (7 bases). The V gene's germline CDR1 is SGHAT and CDR2 FQNNGV. The CDR3 covers 17 residues. V was shortened by 5 bases and J by 0 bases, with 18 bases between the two germline ends.

The chain employs TRBV6-5 and TRBJ1-5; a possible D gene is TRBD1 (5 bases). Deletions cut 6 bases from V and 5 bases from J, with 11 bases between. CDR3 length equals 13 residues. CDR1 and CDR2 from the germline V gene are MNHEY and SVGAGI. CDR3 in DNA: TGTGCCAGCAGGCCCAGGGAGTATCAGCCCCAGCATTTT. Amino acid sequence: CASRPREYQPQHF.

The chain is built from TRBV9 and TRBJ2-2; 8 nucleotides agree with TRBD1. CDR3 length: 18 amino acids. V was clipped by 4 bases and J by 4 bases; unmatched bases: 15. The germline gives CDR1 SGDLS, CDR2 YYNGEE. The CDR3 sequence is CASSPLPGGGQSTGELFF. CDR3 nucleotide sequence: TGTGCCAGCAGCCCCCTCCCAGGGGGCGGGCAGAGCACCGGGGAGCTGTTTTTT.

J is TRBJ2-1 and V is TRBV6-5, with 12 bases lining up with TRBD2. CDR3 length: 14 amino acids. Germline-derived CDR1 and CDR2 are MNHEY and SVGAGI. V shed 8 bases and J 5 bases; nucleotides not matched to a gene: 4. Written as DNA, the CDR3 is TGTGCCAGCGCCCGACTAGCGGGGGACAATGAGCAGTTCTTC. It translates to CASARLAGDNEQFF.

This clone has just a few counts. V is TRBV3-1 (or the pseudogene TRBV3-2) and J is TRBJ1-5; D is uncertain. The CDR3 runs 14 residues. The germline V gene encodes CDR1 LGHDT and CDR2 YNNKEL (reference sequence). Trimming pared 5 bases from V and 3 bases from J, leaving 11 bases between. CDR3 sequence (DNA): TGTGCCAGCAGCTGGAGTGCTGCCAATCAGCCCCAGCATTTT. Encoded protein: CASSWSAANQPQHF.

V gene TRBV27 combines with J gene TRBJ2-1; D gene ambiguous. Trimming took 1 base from V and 5 from J, leaving 9 bases between them. CDR1 and CDR2 (germline): MNHEY, SMNVEV (reference sequence). The CDR3 extends over 14 amino acids. The CDR3 is CASSLFGSNNEQFF. The CDR3 coding sequence is TGTGCCAGCAGTTTATTTGGGTCCAACAATGAGCAGTTCTTC.

Only one count was recorded for this clone. The genes are TRBV14 and TRBJ2-2; TRBD1 matches at 7 bases. J was trimmed by 2 bases and V by 5 bases; bases with no gene match: 2. The germline CDR1 and CDR2 sequences are SGHDN and FVKESK. This CDR3 is built from 14 residues. The CDR3 sequence is CASSLGGNTGELFF. The CDR3 DNA reads TGTGCCAGCAGCTTAGGGGGCAACACCGGGGAGCTGTTTTTT.

V gene TRBV7-2 combines with J gene TRBJ1-2; 10 nucleotides align to TRBD1. The CDR3 runs 17 residues. Germline V lookup: CDR1 SGHTA, CDR2 FQGNSA. J was trimmed by 2 bases and V by 0 bases; bases with no gene match: 6. Here the CDR3 reads CASSLAPRTGGNYGYTF. CDR3 bases: TGTGCCAGCAGCTTAGCCCCACGGACAGGGGGGAACTATGGCTACACCTTC.

The genes are TRBV5-1 and TRBJ2-7; TRBD1 matches at 7 bases. This CDR3 contains 14 residues. V trimming: 4 bases; J trimming: 5 bases; junction bases outside the gene matches: 9. CDR1 is SGHRS and CDR2 is YFSETQ in the germline V gene. The CDR3 sequence: CASSARTGPHEQYF. The CDR3, as DNA: TGCGCCAGCAGCGCAAGGACAGGTCCCCACGAGCAGTACTTC.

This chain uses TRBV9 with TRBJ1-6; D gene unclear. The CDR3 contains 14 residues. Germline CDR1 is SGDLS and CDR2 is YYNGEE. V lost 0 bases and J 7 bases, leaving 8 bases between the germline ends. The CDR3 protein is CASSVDVGNSPLHF. CDR3 nucleotides: TGTGCCAGCAGCGTAGATGTAGGGAATTCACCCCTCCACTTT.

The chain is built from TRBV6-5 and TRBJ1-1; a possible D gene is TRBD1 (6 bases). Germline V gene data show CDR1 as MNHEY and CDR2 as SVGAGI. The CDR3 consists of 15 residues. The V end was cut by 5 bases, the J end by 1 base, with 14 bases between. CDR3 DNA sequence: TGTGCCAGCAGTCAAACCGGACAGCCGAACACTGAAGCTTTCTTT. The encoded protein is CASSQTGQPNTEAFF.

This clone showed up just once. V gene TRBV15 combines with J gene TRBJ1-1; D ambiguous. This CDR3 contains 13 residues. CDR1 LNHNV and CDR2 YYDKDF come from the germline V gene (reference sequence). The V end was cut by 6 bases, the J end by 1 base, with 9 bases between. The CDR3 bases are TGTGCCACCAGGCCGCGGGGGAACACTGAAGCTTTCTTT. Its translation is CATRPRGNTEAFF.

The chain combines TRBV5-6 with TRBJ1-3; 7 bases map to TRBD1. Germline CDR1 is SGHDT and CDR2 is YYEEEE. Trimming removed 0 bases from V and 2 bases from J; junction bases left unmatched: 11. The CDR3 spans 18 residues. This CDR3 is CASSLVEGAYTTGNTIYF. CDR3 in DNA: TGTGCCAGCAGCTTGGTGGAGGGGGCCTATACCACTGGAAACACCATATATTTT.

This clone was seen more than once but under ten times. The V and J genes are TRBV20-1 and TRBJ2-1; D possibly corresponds to TRBD2 (6 bases). CDR1 DFQATT and CDR2 SNEGSKA come from the germline V gene (reference sequence). The CDR3 spans 11 residues. Between the trimmed V and J ends, which lost 7 bases and 7 bases, there was a span of 11 bases. The CDR3 sequence is CSVLRENEQFF. Written as DNA, the CDR3 is TGCAGTGTATTACGGGAGAATGAGCAGTTCTTC.

V and J are TRBV19 and TRBJ1-5; D unclear. This CDR3 is 16 amino acids long. V gave up 6 bases and J gave up 0 bases, with 15 bases separating them. Germline assignment: CDR1 LNHDA and CDR2 SQIVND (reference sequence). The CDR3 loop reads CASRGLSGNSNQPQHF. CDR3 nucleotides: TGTGCCAGTAGAGGTTTGTCGGGGAATAGCAATCAGCCCCAGCATTTT.

The chain recombines TRBV3-1 (or the pseudogene TRBV3-2) with TRBJ1-2; D perhaps matches TRBD1 (5 bases). V lost 4 bases, J lost 2 bases, and 11 bases lay in between. This CDR3 spans 14 amino acids. Germline V gene lookup returns CDR1 LGHDT and CDR2 YNNKEL (reference sequence). CDR3 nucleotides: TGTGCCAGCAGCCCATGGCCAGGGAACTATGGCTACACCTTC. As protein: CASSPWPGNYGYTF.

The V and J genes are TRBV19 and TRBJ1-6; D is unclear. Germline assignment: CDR1 LNHDA and CDR2 SQIVND (reference sequence). The CDR3 has 15 amino acids. V was cut by 4 bases and J by 2 bases, with 9 bases left in between. The CDR3 nucleotides are TGTGCCAGTAGTAAAGAAAGCCCCTATAATTCACCCCTCCACTTT. Encoded protein: CASSKESPYNSPLHF. The full variable domain, in which reference TRBV19 and TRBJ1-6 provide the parts outside the CDR3, is DGGITQSPKYLFRKEGQNVTLSCEQNLNHDAMYWYRQDPGQGLRLIYYSQIVNDFQKGDIAEGYSVSREKKESFPLTVTSAQKNPTAFYLCASSKESPYNSPLHFGNGTRLTVT.

V gene TRBV10-2 combines with J gene TRBJ2-1, with D perhaps TRBD1 (5 bases). V lost 5 bases to trimming and J lost 5 bases, with 16 bases between them. Germline CDR1 and CDR2: WSHSY and SAAADI. The CDR3 covers 15 residues. CDR3 loop: CASSHGQEPHNEQFF. CDR3 in DNA: TGCGCCAGCAGTCACGGACAAGAGCCCCACAATGAGCAGTTCTTC.

The J gene is TRBJ2-3, the V gene TRBV5-4, with D hard to call. Germline CDR1 and CDR2: SGHNT and YYREEE (reference sequence). The ends were cut back, 1 base at V and 0 bases at J, with 9 bases in the middle. There are 15 residues in the CDR3. CDR3 nucleotides: TGTGCCAGCAGCTTGAGTTTCCTAAGCACAGATACGCAGTATTTT. Protein sequence: CASSLSFLSTDTQYF.